The 19 T cell receptor beta chains below were found in one sample sequenced in a study of early T cells in non-severe SARS-CoV-2 infection. MiXCR, run by TCRdb on the 5' RACE reads, gives a single entry per CDR3 protein. The table includes 70,000 to 85,000 distinct CDR3 sequences, roughly 13% detected once. Sequencing used whole blood. These receptors were obtained from an adult who was a healthcare worker with PCR-confirmed SARS-CoV-2 infection or an uninfected control (not recorded which).

This clonotype was recorded a few times. The chain is built from TRBV18 and TRBJ1-2; a possible D gene is TRBD1 (6 bases). V shed 2 bases and J shed 2 bases, with 15 bases lying between them. The CDR3 has 16 amino acids. CDR1 KGHSH and CDR2 LQKENI come from the germline V gene. CDR3 coding DNA: TGTGCCAGCTCACCAGTCTCAGGGGCATCGAACTATGGCTACACCTTC. Its protein is CASSPVSGASNYGYTF.

In its sample, this clonotype was seen many times. In nucleotides, the CDR3 is TGTGCCAGCAGTAGCGGATCCTACGAGCAGTACTTC. Translating gives CASSSGSYEQYF. This chain joins TRBV6-5 and TRBJ2-7; D perhaps matches TRBD2 (5 bases). Trimming pared 5 bases from V and 1 base from J, leaving 6 bases between. The CDR3 totals 12 residues. The germline gives CDR1 MNHEY, CDR2 SVGAGI.

This clonotype has only a few counts. The CDR3 protein is CASNHRTDYGYTF. The CDR3 DNA reads as TGTGCCAGCAACCACCGGACAGACTATGGCTACACCTTC. This chain connects TRBV6-6 to TRBJ1-2, with D possibly matching TRBD1 (6 bases). Trimming took off 7 bases at V and 3 bases at J, with 12 bases between the two ends. The CDR3 has 13 amino acids. From germline, CDR1 is MNHNY and CDR2 SVGAGI (reference sequence).

The chain joins TRBV7-6 to TRBJ1-6, with 7 nucleotides matching TRBD1. With V trimmed by 2 bases and J by 9 bases, 10 bases remained unmatched. CDR1 and CDR2 (germline): SGHVS, FNYEAQ. The length of the CDR3 is 16 residues. DNA for the CDR3: TGTGCCAGCAGCTTATCGATAATGGACAGGAGTTCACCCCTCCACTTT. This translates into CASSLSIMDRSSPLHF.

This clonotype came up many times. V is TRBV20-1 and J is TRBJ1-6; D not certain. V lost 4 bases, J lost 0 bases, and 13 bases lay in between. The germline gives CDR1 DFQATT, CDR2 SNEGSKA (reference sequence). The CDR3 has 16 amino acids. This CDR3 is CSAKIGTSSYNSPLHF. In DNA form, the CDR3 reads TGCAGTGCTAAAATCGGCACGAGCTCCTATAATTCACCCCTCCACTTT.

The V call is TRBV18, the J call TRBJ2-2; D is unresolved. V was pared by 4 bases and J by 1 base, with 13 bases between. Germline assignment: CDR1 KGHSH and CDR2 LQKENI. The CDR3 runs to 16 residues. CDR3 region: CASSLAGLLNTGELFF. The CDR3, as DNA: TGTGCCAGCTCACTTGCAGGCTTACTGAACACCGGGGAGCTGTTTTTT.

In this sample, this clonotype turned up a few times. This chain uses TRBV4-1 with TRBJ2-1, with 10 bases matching TRBD2. Germline CDR1 reads MGHRA; CDR2 reads YSYEKL. V trimming: 0 bases; J trimming: 2 bases; junction bases outside the gene matches: 4. There are 17 residues in the CDR3. The chain's CDR3 is CASSQDGLAGAYNEQFF. Here the CDR3 DNA reads TGCGCCAGCAGCCAAGATGGGCTAGCGGGGGCCTACAATGAGCAGTTCTTC.

This clonotype showed up just a few times. The chain carries TRBV13 and TRBJ1-1; D is unresolved. Between the trimmed V and J ends, which lost 5 bases and 5 bases, there was a span of 12 bases. The CDR3 totals 13 residues. Germline V gene data show CDR1 as PRHDT and CDR2 as FYEKMQ (reference sequence). This CDR3 reads CASSESLVTEAFF. In DNA, the CDR3 is TGTGCCAGCAGCGAGTCCCTGGTGACTGAAGCTTTCTTT.

This clonotype was detected many times. The chain has TRBV29-1 and TRBJ2-6; D uncertain. The CDR3 is 13 residues long. Germline loops: CDR1 SQVTM, CDR2 ANQGSEA. V lost 6 bases and J lost 0, with 6 bases in between. CDR3 DNA sequence: TGCAGCGTAACCGTCTCTGGGGCCAACGTCCTGACTTTC. Its translation is CSVTVSGANVLTF.

This clonotype was picked up many times. This chain uses TRBV7-8 with TRBJ2-3, with D possibly being TRBD2 (6 bases). The germline V gene encodes CDR1 SGHVS and CDR2 FQNEAQ. The CDR3 sequence is 14 residues long. Deletions cut 5 bases from V and 2 bases from J, with 11 bases between. Here the CDR3 reads CASSRDFDTDTQYF. Written as DNA, the CDR3 is TGTGCCAGCAGCCGGGACTTCGACACAGATACGCAGTATTTT.

This clonotype has a count of ten or more. The CDR3 protein is CASSPSGGQRSYEQYF. In nucleotides, the CDR3 is TGTGCCAGCTCACCTAGCGGGGGTCAACGTTCCTACGAGCAGTACTTC. The chain couples TRBV18 to TRBJ2-7; 9 bases agree with TRBD2. Germline loops: CDR1 KGHSH, CDR2 LQKENI. Trimming at V came to 3 bases and at J to 1 base, leaving 7 bases not matched to a gene. The CDR3 sequence is 16 residues long.

This clonotype was counted ten times or more. This chain joins TRBV29-1 and TRBJ2-5; D is ambiguous. Trimming removed 4 bases from V and 1 base from J, with 7 bases in between. Germline V gene data show CDR1 as SQVTM and CDR2 as ANQGSEA. This CDR3 is built from 12 residues. The CDR3: CSVVQSQETQYF. For the CDR3, the DNA is TGCAGCGTTGTACAGTCCCAAGAGACCCAGTACTTC. Variable domain in full (rest from reference TRBV29-1 and TRBJ2-5): SAVISQKPSRDICQRGTSLTIQCQVDSQVTMMFWYRQQPGQSLTLIATANQGSEATYESGFVIDKFPISRPNLTFSTLTVSNMSPEDSSIYLCSVVQSQETQYFGPGTRLLVL.

This clonotype was picked up a small number of times. V gene TRBV12-3 or TRBV12-4 combines with J gene TRBJ2-6; D unclear. The CDR3 is made up of 14 amino acids. V was trimmed by 8 bases and J by 1 base, leaving 9 bases between them. The CDR3: CASSTTSGANVLTF. Written as DNA, the CDR3 is TGTGCCAGCTCTACTACGTCTGGGGCCAACGTCCTGACTTTC.

This clonotype was counted ten times or more. The chain uses TRBV27 and TRBJ2-1; 12 bases line up with TRBD2. The germline gives CDR1 MNHEY, CDR2 SMNVEV (reference sequence). Trimming removed 5 bases from V and 4 bases from J; junction bases left unmatched: 9. The CDR3 runs to 17 residues. The CDR3 loop reads CASSPHLAGGSYNEQFF. The CDR3 DNA is TGTGCCAGCAGTCCCCATCTAGCGGGAGGGAGTTACAATGAGCAGTTCTTC.

Comments on this clonotype: One end of the junction fails to match germline, which may point to a read error. CDR3 coding DNA: TGTGCCAGCAGCCCCCCGGGGAGGGTCCCTCACTTC. Its translation: CASSPPGRVPHF. This chain joins TRBV6-6 and TRBJ1-2; D is unclear. The CDR3 is 12 amino acids. Germline values: CDR1 MNHNY, CDR2 SVGAGI (reference sequence).

V and J are TRBV20-1 and TRBJ2-3; 14 bases align to TRBD2. The CDR3 contains 14 residues. The ends lost 6 bases at V and 5 bases at J; junction bases unmatched: 4. The V gene's germline CDR1 is DFQATT and CDR2 SNEGSKA (reference sequence). The CDR3 DNA reads TGCAGTGCCCGGACTAGCGGGGGGCAAGATACGCAGTATTTT. Translating it yields CSARTSGGQDTQYF.

This clonotype appeared a few times. J is TRBJ1-2 and V is TRBV15; 8 positions match TRBD1. CDR3 length: 13 residues. The trim removed 8 bases at V and 8 bases at J, leaving 10 bases unmatched. Looked up from germline, CDR1 is LNHNV and CDR2 is YYDKDF (reference sequence). The CDR3 region is CATERTGMRGYTF. The CDR3 region has the DNA TGTGCCACCGAACGGACAGGGATGCGGGGCTACACCTTC.

The CDR3: CASSSTPLAQFF. The DNA for the CDR3 is TGTGCCAGCAGTTCCACCCCGCTAGCGCAGTTCTTC. V is TRBV27 and J is TRBJ2-1; D is perhaps TRBD2 (5 bases). V was cut by 4 bases and J by 12 bases, with 13 bases left in between. Per the germline V gene, CDR1 is MNHEY and CDR2 is SMNVEV (reference sequence). CDR3 length: 12 residues.

The chain is built from TRBV29-1 and TRBJ1-2; the match to TRBD1 covers 8 bases. Germline V gene data show CDR1 as SQVTM and CDR2 as ANQGSEA. V lost 1 base, J lost 5 bases, and 9 bases stayed unmatched. The CDR3 totals 15 residues. The DNA of the CDR3 is TGCAGCGTTGAAGGGACAGGGAGCTGGGGGTATGGCTACACCTTC. Its translation: CSVEGTGSWGYGYTF.